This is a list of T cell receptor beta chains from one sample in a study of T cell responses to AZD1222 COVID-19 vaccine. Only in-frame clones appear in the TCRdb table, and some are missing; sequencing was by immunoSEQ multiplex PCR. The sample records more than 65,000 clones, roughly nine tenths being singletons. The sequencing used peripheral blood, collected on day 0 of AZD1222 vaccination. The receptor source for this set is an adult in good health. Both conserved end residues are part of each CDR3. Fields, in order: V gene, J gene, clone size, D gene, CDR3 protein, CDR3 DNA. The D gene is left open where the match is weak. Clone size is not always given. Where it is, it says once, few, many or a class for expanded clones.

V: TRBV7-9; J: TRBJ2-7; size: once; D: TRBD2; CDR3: CASSPSSGRLSYEQYF; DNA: TGTGCCAGCAGCCCCAGTAGCGGGAGGCTCTCCTACGAGCAGTACTTC
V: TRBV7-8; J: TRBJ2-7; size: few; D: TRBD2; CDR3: CASSPRAGVSGPSYEQYF; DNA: TGTGCCAGCAGCCCACGAGCGGGGGTTAGCGGACCCTCCTACGAGCAGTACTTC
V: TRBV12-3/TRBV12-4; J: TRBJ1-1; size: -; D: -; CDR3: CASRLGGTEAFF; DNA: TGTGCCAGCAGATTGGGGGGCACTGAAGCTTTCTTT
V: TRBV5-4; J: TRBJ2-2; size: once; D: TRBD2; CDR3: CASSLGLAGGDTGELFF; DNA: TGTGCCAGCAGCCTGGGACTAGCGGGAGGGGACACCGGGGAGCTGTTTTTT
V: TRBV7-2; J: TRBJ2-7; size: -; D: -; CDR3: CASSLVGNEQYF; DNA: TGTGCCAGCAGCTTAGTAGGGAACGAGCAGTACTTC
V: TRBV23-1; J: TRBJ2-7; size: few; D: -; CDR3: CASSQGHYEQYF; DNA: TGCGCCAGCAGTCAAGGACACTACGAGCAGTACTTC
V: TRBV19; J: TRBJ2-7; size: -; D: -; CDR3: CASSIGTLTYEQYF; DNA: TGTGCCAGTAGTATCGGGACACTAACCTACGAGCAGTACTTC
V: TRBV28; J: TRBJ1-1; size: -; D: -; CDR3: CASSLSRVNTEAFF; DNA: TGTGCCAGCAGTTTATCAAGGGTGAACACTGAAGCTTTCTTT
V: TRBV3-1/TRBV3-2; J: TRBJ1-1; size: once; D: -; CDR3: CASSPYLQGVAFF; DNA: TGTGCCAGCAGCCCTTATTTACAGGGAGTCGCTTTCTTT
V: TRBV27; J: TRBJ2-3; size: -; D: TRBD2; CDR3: CASSYLAGRSTDTQYF; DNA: TGTGCCAGCAGTTATCTAGCGGGGCGATCAACAGATACGCAGTATTTT
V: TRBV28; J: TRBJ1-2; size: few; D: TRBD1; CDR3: CASSLTGTGAYGYTF; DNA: TGTGCCAGCAGTCTAACCGGGACAGGGGCCTATGGCTACACCTTC
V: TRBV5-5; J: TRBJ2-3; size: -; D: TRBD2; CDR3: CASSRDGTSGADTQYF; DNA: TGTGCCAGCAGCCGCGATGGGACTAGCGGGGCCGATACGCAGTATTTT
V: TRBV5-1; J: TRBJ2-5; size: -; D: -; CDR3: CASSGPDSQEPQYF; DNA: TGCGCCAGCAGCGGCCCGGACAGCCAAGAGCCCCAGTACTTC
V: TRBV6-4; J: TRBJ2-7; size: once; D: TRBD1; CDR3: CASSEVADRNYEQYF; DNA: TGTGCCAGCAGTGAGGTCGCGGACAGGAATTACGAGCAGTACTTC
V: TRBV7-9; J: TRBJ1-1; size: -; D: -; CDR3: CASSLGDTNTEAFF; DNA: TGTGCCAGCAGCTTAGGGGACACGAACACTGAAGCTTTCTTT